A single TCR beta chain is shown here with its context. This record comes from a study of cytomegalovirus exposure and HLA in healthy donors. Germline V gene data show CDR1 as SQVTM and CDR2 as ANQGSEA. The CDR3 consists of 15 residues. Trimming took 1 base from V and 3 from J, leaving 13 bases between them. The PCR employed 60 Vbeta primers together with 13 Jbeta primers. Study processing details: Later analysis identified 65 million to 80 million unique TCR beta chains, about 12 million shared. Method: immunoSEQ multiplex PCR; TCRdb's copy keeps in-frame clones and lacks some. Clone size and the V and J calls come from that table; the DNA yielded D and trimming. The sample shows approximately 93,000 clones, approximately 83% of them seen only once.

The V gene is TRBV29-1, the J gene TRBJ2-1; perhaps TRBD1 as D (5 bases). The receptor was isolated from a man between 45 and 60 years old in good health and CMV-seronegative. Sequenced: PBMCs. CDR3 residues: CSVEGGERFYNEQFF. The CDR3 region has the DNA TGCAGCGTTGAAGGGGGCGAGCGCTTCTACAATGAGCAGTTCTTC.